The clone carrying this T cell receptor (beta chain) was seen a handful of times. The authors' processing: Estimated nucleated cell counts came from reference gene primer amplification. The repertoire was sequenced with immunoSEQ multiplex PCR; TCRdb's copy has only in-frame clones and lacks some. V, J and clone size reflect that table, while D and trimming were determined from the DNA. The sample includes a few hundred thousand clones, over 75% of them seen just once. The germline gives CDR1 SGHTA, CDR2 FQGTGA. This CDR3 has 14 residues. Trimming pared 3 bases from V and 5 bases from J, leaving 10 bases between. These data belong to a study of blood T cell repertoires in COVID-19. Study background: Both acute and convalescent COVID-19 samples were obtained from the United States, Italy and Spain. T cells, B-cell-depleted T cells, or PBMCs supplied cDNA or gDNA.

Material for sequencing was peripheral blood. The source of this sequence is a man aged 35-49 years with active or convalescent COVID-19. This rearrangement joins TRBV7-3 to TRBJ2-2, with D tentatively TRBD1 (6 bases). The CDR3 here is CASSFTGRTGELFF. For the CDR3, the DNA is TGTGCCAGCAGCTTTACAGGGCGAACCGGGGAGCTGTTTTTT.